This T cell receptor beta chain was recovered during a study of blood T cells in healthy people across ages. The use of a sample-barcoded 5' primer and a J-beta primer mix characterized a second PCR of roughly 6 to 11 cycles. TCRdb re-derived calls from the 5' RACE reads in MiXCR, one entry per CDR3 protein. The table records approximately 680,000 distinct CDR3 sequences, about 34% of them present only once. No fewer than 7 million PBMCs went into each sample. The V and J ends lost 2 bases and 1 base respectively, with 6 bases between them. Germline V gene data show CDR1 as SGHRS and CDR2 as YFSETQ. The CDR3 runs 14 residues. Only a few counts were recorded for this clonotype. Antigen: not known. General study findings and limits: More naive CD4+ cells and higher diversity were found in long-lived than in aged donors. PBMC samples, being unsorted, prevented any conclusive comparison of naive and antigen-experienced cells.

Sequencing was done on a sample of blood. The chain combines TRBV5-1 with TRBJ2-2; D remains unclear. This TCR was recovered from a woman older than 75 in good health. As DNA, the CDR3 is TGCGCCAGCAGCTTCGAATTGAACACCGGGGAGCTGTTTTTT. It codes for CASSFELNTGELFF.